These 2 T cell receptor beta chains were sequenced from one sample in a study of cytomegalovirus exposure and HLA in healthy donors. TCRdb's table, derived via immunoSEQ multiplex PCR, lists solely in-frame clones and lacks some. The sample has 300,000 or so clones, roughly 87% seen once. Material for sequencing was PBMCs. These receptor sequences come from a man aged 30 to 45 in good health and CMV-seronegative.

The J gene is TRBJ1-2, the V gene TRBV7-9; D possibly corresponds to TRBD1 (6 bases). V dropped 3 bases and J dropped 3 bases, with 17 bases sitting between them. Germline CDR1 and CDR2: SEHNR and FQNEAQ (reference sequence). The CDR3 consists of 16 residues. The chain's CDR3 is CASSLAGARADYGYTF. As DNA, the CDR3 is TGTGCCAGCAGCTTGGCAGGGGCTAGAGCAGACTATGGCTACACCTTC.

The chain couples TRBV6-4 to TRBJ1-5, with 7 positions matching TRBD1. The CDR3 loop spans 21 amino acids. Per germline, CDR1 MRHNA and CDR2 SNTAGT. The J segment lost 6 bases and the V segment lost 0 bases, leaving 23 bases of the junction unmatched. This chain's CDR3 is CASSDSNLCGQEGKIGQPQHF. CDR3 nucleotide sequence: TGTGCCAGCAGTGACTCGAACCTCTGTGGACAGGAGGGGAAAATCGGTCAGCCCCAGCATTTT.